What follows are 23 T cell receptor beta chains derived from one specimen sequenced in a study of monozygotic twins with inflammatory bowel disease. After re-calling the 5' RACE reads, TCRdb lists one entry per CDR3 protein, DNA absent. This sample contains about 210,000 distinct CDR3 sequences. Sequenced sample: blood. These receptors were collected from a human donor with ulcerative colitis or Crohn's disease, or a healthy co-twin of an affected twin (not recorded which).

The rearrangement links TRBV10-3 to TRBJ1-2; TCRdb gives TRBD1 as the D gene, but with no DNA this cannot be confirmed. Germline V CDR1 and CDR2: ENHRY, SYGVKD. This CDR3 comprises 16 residues. The CDR3 here is CAISESPRGPNYGYTF.

The chain links TRBV4-3 to TRBJ1-3; as DNA is missing, the TRBD1 call by TCRdb cannot be tested. Per the germline V gene, CDR1 is LGHNA and CDR2 is YSLEER. The CDR3 consists of 16 residues. CDR3 amino acids: CASSQATTGSGNTIYF.

This rearrangement joins TRBV10-3 to TRBJ2-7. Germline V gene lookup returns CDR1 ENHRY and CDR2 SYGVKD. The length of the CDR3 is 13 residues. Here the CDR3 reads CAIRGASSYEQHF.

The chain recombines TRBV5-4 with TRBJ1-1; lacking DNA, the TRBD1 call made by TCRdb goes unchecked. The CDR3 extends over 14 amino acids. Germline V lookup: CDR1 SGHNT, CDR2 YYREEE (reference sequence). This CDR3 is CASSRGAEPGGAFF.

The rearrangement links TRBV10-3 to TRBJ2-5; the TCRdb call, TRBD2, lacks DNA for checking. The CDR3 spans 13 residues. The germline gives CDR1 ENHRY, CDR2 SYGVKD. The CDR3 loop reads CAISGTSQETQYF.

The V gene is TRBV7-9, the J gene TRBJ2-7; lacking DNA, the TRBD1 call made by TCRdb goes unchecked. Germline V lookup: CDR1 SEHNR, CDR2 FQNEAQ (reference sequence). This CDR3 is built from 15 residues. The CDR3: CASSPSGGGRYEQYF. Full variable domain (remainder filled in from reference TRBV7-9 and TRBJ2-7): DTGVSQNPRHKITKRGQNVTFRCDPISEHNRLYWYRQTLGQGPEFLTYFQNEAQLEKSRLLSDRFSAERPKGSFSTLEIQRTEQGDSAMYLCASSPSGGGRYEQYFGPGTRLTVT.

J is TRBJ2-1 and V is TRBV27; no DNA is available, so the TRBD1 call from TCRdb remains unchecked. The length of the CDR3 is 13 residues. Germline assignment: CDR1 MNHEY and CDR2 SMNVEV (reference sequence). CDR3 amino acids: CASSPNRGNEQFF.

The chain recombines TRBV11-2 with TRBJ1-2. This CDR3 spans 13 amino acids. Looked up from germline, CDR1 is SGHAT and CDR2 is FQNNGV. The CDR3 loop reads CASSFLERNGYTF.

This chain uses TRBV7-2 with TRBJ2-7. The germline V gene has CDR1 SGHTA and CDR2 FQGNSA. The CDR3 runs to 12 residues. The CDR3: CASSSFAGEQYF.

The V call is TRBV6-5, the J call TRBJ1-1; checking the TCRdb D call of TRBD1 is not possible without DNA. The CDR3 covers 13 residues. Germline values: CDR1 MNHEY, CDR2 SVGAGI. The CDR3 sequence is CASSWKSTGAAFF.

The chain couples TRBV25-1 to TRBJ1-6; there is no DNA to check the TCRdb D call of TRBD1. The CDR3 spans 14 residues. In germline, CDR1 is MGHDK, CDR2 SYGVNS. The CDR3 protein is CASSVVGRDSPLHF.

This sequence joins TRBV20-1 and TRBJ2-1. This CDR3 has 14 residues. The germline V gene encodes CDR1 DFQATT and CDR2 SNEGSKA (reference sequence). CDR3: CSAIAGAAYNEQFF.

The J gene is TRBJ1-4, the V gene TRBV28; as DNA is missing, the TRBD1 call by TCRdb cannot be tested. CDR3 length: 14 residues. Germline CDR1 reads MDHEN; CDR2 reads SYDVKM. CDR3 protein: CASSSWDRNEKLFF.

V usage is TRBV5-1 and J usage is TRBJ2-3. The CDR3 is 12 residues long. CDR1 and CDR2 from the germline V gene are SGHRS and YFSETQ. Here the CDR3 reads CASSWDTDTQYF.

The J gene is TRBJ2-7, the V gene TRBV2. Germline assignment: CDR1 SNHLY and CDR2 FYNNEI. This CDR3 spans 13 amino acids. The CDR3 is CASREHSSYEQYF.

The rearrangement uses TRBV4-1 and TRBJ2-3. From germline, CDR1 is MGHRA and CDR2 YSYEKL. The CDR3 sequence is 14 residues long. This CDR3 is CASSQDMFGDTQYF.

V and J are TRBV30 and TRBJ1-5. Germline V gene sequence: CDR1 GTSNPN, CDR2 SVGIG (reference sequence). This CDR3 has 16 amino acids. CDR3: CAWSVLGRWGNQPQHF.

This chain connects TRBV14 to TRBJ2-2; no DNA is available, so the TRBD2 call from TCRdb remains unchecked. This CDR3 has 14 amino acids. Germline-derived CDR1 and CDR2 are SGHDN and FVKESK. The CDR3 sequence is CASSPGLAVGELFF.

The V gene is TRBV28, the J gene TRBJ2-5; the TRBD2 assignment by TCRdb is unverifiable without DNA. Germline CDR1 reads MDHEN; CDR2 reads SYDVKM. There are 11 residues in the CDR3. The CDR3 protein is CAIREGETQYF.

The chain is built from TRBV18 and TRBJ2-3; TCRdb outputs TRBD1, but without DNA this stays unchecked. This CDR3 spans 15 amino acids. Germline CDR1 is KGHSH and CDR2 is LQKENI. CDR3 amino acids: CASSPRDRGTDTQYF.

V is TRBV7-2 and J is TRBJ2-3; as DNA is missing, the TRBD2 call by TCRdb cannot be tested. The CDR3 has 17 residues. CDR1 SGHTA and CDR2 FQGNSA come from the germline V gene. CDR3: CASSLAPSSGATDTQYF. The whole variable domain, filled in from reference TRBV7-2 and TRBJ2-3, reads GAGVSQSPSNKVTEKGKDVELRCDPISGHTALYWYRQSLGQGLEFLIYFQGNSAPDKSGLPSDRFSAERTGGSVSTLTIQRTQQEDSAVYLCASSLAPSSGATDTQYFGPGTRLTVL.

J is TRBJ2-4 and V is TRBV5-5; TCRdb's D call, TRBD1, is unchecked because there is no DNA. This CDR3 has 16 residues. The V gene's germline CDR1 is SGHKS and CDR2 YYEKEE (reference sequence). Here the CDR3 reads CASSGPGTIAKNIQYF.

This chain connects TRBV12-3 or TRBV12-4 to TRBJ2-1; the D call from TCRdb, TRBD1, cannot be confirmed without DNA. This CDR3 is built from 13 residues. CDR3 residues: CASSLQGWDEQFF.